Presented here are 7 T cell receptor beta chains from one specimen sequenced in a study of blood T cells in healthy people across ages. The second PCR ran about 6 to 12 cycles with a sample-barcoded 5' primer and J-beta primers. Each CDR3 protein is one row after TCRdb ran MiXCR on the 5' RACE reads. Found here are 1.5 million to 2 million distinct CDR3 sequences, approximately 30% of them singletons; the top ten hold roughly 8%. Sequencing was done on a sample of blood. The origin of the receptors is a woman aged 30 to 39 in good health.

The V and J genes are TRBV30 and TRBJ2-7, with TRBD1 identical over 7 bases. Germline trimming cut 1 base from V and 1 base from J; bases unmatched to any gene: 1. This CDR3 comprises 13 residues. CDR1 is GTSNPN, CDR2 SVGIG, per germline (reference sequence). CDR3 nucleotides: TGTGCCTGGAGTGCAGGGGGATCCTACGAGCAGTACTTC. It encodes CAWSAGGSYEQYF. The full variable domain, completed using reference TRBV30 and TRBJ2-7, is SQTIHQWPATLVQPVGSPLSLECTVEGTSNPNLYWYRQAAGRGLQLLFYSVGIGQISSEVPQNLSASRPQDRQFILSSKKLLLSDSGFYLCAWSAGGSYEQYFGPGTRLTVT.

J is TRBJ2-5 and V is TRBV13, with a weak D call TRBD1 (6 bases). Deletions cut 1 base from V and 11 bases from J, with 23 bases between. The CDR3 runs 16 residues. Germline lookup yields CDR1 PRHDT and CDR2 FYEKMQ (reference sequence). The CDR3 nucleotides are TGTGCCAGCAGCTTAGAGGGGCCAGGGGAACGAAAAGAGCAGTACTTC. It yields the protein CASSLEGPGERKEQYF.

The sample holds a few counts of this clonotype. DNA of the CDR3: TGTGCCAGCAGCCGACGGACCAACATATACAATGAGCAGTTCTTC. Its translation is CASSRRTNIYNEQFF. The V call is TRBV14, the J call TRBJ2-1; the D is unclear. Between the trimmed V and J ends, which lost 4 bases and 4 bases, there was a span of 14 bases. The germline V gene encodes CDR1 SGHDN and CDR2 FVKESK. The CDR3 extends over 15 amino acids.

This clonotype was recorded only once. This may stem from a read error, because a much larger clone lies one nucleotide away. The chain uses TRBV7-2 and TRBJ2-3; TRBD2 matches at 7 bases. Germline lookup yields CDR1 SGHTA and CDR2 FQGNSA. CDR3 length equals 15 residues. The CDR3: CASSYTRGLTDMQYF. CDR3 coding DNA: TGTGCCAGCAGTTACACGCGGGGGTTGACAGATATGCAGTATTTT.

This clonotype has a single count. The chain employs TRBV6-6 and TRBJ1-2, with TRBD1 matching 9 bases. The CDR3 is made up of 16 amino acids. Germline trimming cut 4 bases from V and 5 bases from J; bases unmatched to any gene: 11. Looked up from germline, CDR1 is MNHNY and CDR2 is SVGAGI (reference sequence). CDR3: CASSSRYRGQGYGYTF. The DNA for the CDR3 is TGTGCCAGCAGTTCAAGATACAGGGGGCAAGGTTATGGCTACACCTTC.

This chain connects TRBV12-3 or TRBV12-4 to TRBJ2-1; TRBD2 aligns across 14 bases. Trimming took 3 bases from V and 7 from J; bases not matched to a gene: 5. The CDR3 extends over 16 amino acids. CDR3 bases: TGTGCCAGCAGTTTTCCGGGACTAGCGGGAGAGAATGAGCAGTTCTTC. Its translation: CASSFPGLAGENEQFF.

The chain is built from TRBV5-1 and TRBJ2-1; 8 nucleotides match TRBD2. CDR3 size: 15 residues. V shed 0 bases and J 7 bases; nucleotides not matched to a gene: 6. Per germline, CDR1 SGHRS and CDR2 YFSETQ. The CDR3 bases are TGCGCCAGCAGCTTGGTAGCGGGGACCGGGAATGAGCAGTTCTTC. This sequence encodes CASSLVAGTGNEQFF.